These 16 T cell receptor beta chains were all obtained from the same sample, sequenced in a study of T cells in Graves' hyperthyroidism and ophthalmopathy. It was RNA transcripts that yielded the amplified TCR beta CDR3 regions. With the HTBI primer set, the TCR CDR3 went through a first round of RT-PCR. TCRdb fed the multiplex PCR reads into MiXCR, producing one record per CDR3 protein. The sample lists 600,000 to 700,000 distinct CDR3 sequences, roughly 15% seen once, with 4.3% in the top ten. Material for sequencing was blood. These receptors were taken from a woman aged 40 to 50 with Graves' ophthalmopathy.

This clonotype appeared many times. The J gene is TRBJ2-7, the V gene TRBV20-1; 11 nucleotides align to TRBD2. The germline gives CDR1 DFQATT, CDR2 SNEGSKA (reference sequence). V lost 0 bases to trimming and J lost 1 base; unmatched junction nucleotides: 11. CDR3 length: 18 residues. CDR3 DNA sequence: TGCAGTGCTAGAGATCATCTAGCGGGAGGCCGAAATTCCTACGAGCAGTACTTC. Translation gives CSARDHLAGGRNSYEQYF.

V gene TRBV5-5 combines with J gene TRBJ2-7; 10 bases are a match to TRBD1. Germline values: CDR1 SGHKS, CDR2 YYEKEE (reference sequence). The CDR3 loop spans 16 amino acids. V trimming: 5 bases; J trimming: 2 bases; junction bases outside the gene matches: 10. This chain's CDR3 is CASRMVSGQGTYEQYF. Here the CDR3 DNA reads TGTGCCAGCAGGATGGTGTCGGGACAGGGGACCTACGAGCAGTACTTC.

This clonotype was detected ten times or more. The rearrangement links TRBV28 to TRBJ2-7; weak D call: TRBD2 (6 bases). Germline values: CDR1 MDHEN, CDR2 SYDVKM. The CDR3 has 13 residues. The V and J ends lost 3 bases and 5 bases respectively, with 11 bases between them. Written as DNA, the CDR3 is TGTGCCAGCAGTTTCGGGGGTTCCAACGAGCAGTACTTC. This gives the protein CASSFGGSNEQYF.

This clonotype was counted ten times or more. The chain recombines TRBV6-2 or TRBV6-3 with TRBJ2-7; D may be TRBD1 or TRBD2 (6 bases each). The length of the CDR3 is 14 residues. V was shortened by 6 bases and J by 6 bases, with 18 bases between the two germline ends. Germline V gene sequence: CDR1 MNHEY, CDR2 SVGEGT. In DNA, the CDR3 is TGTGCCAGCAGCTCCCCGGCGGAGGGGGTCGAGCAGTACTTC. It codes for CASSSPAEGVEQYF.

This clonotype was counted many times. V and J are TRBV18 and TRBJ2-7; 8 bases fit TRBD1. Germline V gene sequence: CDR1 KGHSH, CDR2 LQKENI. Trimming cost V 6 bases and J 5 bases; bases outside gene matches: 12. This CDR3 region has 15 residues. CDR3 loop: CASSHGTGDYHEQYF. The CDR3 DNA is TGTGCCAGCTCTCACGGGACAGGCGATTACCACGAGCAGTACTTC.

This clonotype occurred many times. The CDR3 spells CASSSGTGLAEAFF. CDR3 DNA: TGTGCCAGCAGCTCCGGGACAGGGCTCGCTGAAGCTTTCTTT. This chain uses TRBV13 with TRBJ1-1; 9 bases are shared with TRBD1. The CDR3 has 14 amino acids. The germline CDR1 and CDR2 sequences are PRHDT and FYEKMQ (reference sequence). Trimming took 4 bases from V and 6 from J; bases not matched to a gene: 6.

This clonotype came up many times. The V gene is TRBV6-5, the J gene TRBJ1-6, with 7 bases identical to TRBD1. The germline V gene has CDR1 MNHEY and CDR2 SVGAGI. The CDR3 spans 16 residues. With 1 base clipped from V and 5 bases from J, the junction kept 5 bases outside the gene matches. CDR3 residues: CASSYYRDSNNSPLHF. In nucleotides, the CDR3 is TGTGCCAGCAGTTACTACAGGGACAGTAATAATTCACCCCTCCACTTT.

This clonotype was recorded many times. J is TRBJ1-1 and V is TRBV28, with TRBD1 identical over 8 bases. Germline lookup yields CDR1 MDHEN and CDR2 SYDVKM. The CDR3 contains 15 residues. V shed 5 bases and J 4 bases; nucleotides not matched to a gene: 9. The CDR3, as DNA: TGTGCCAGCAGTCCAACAACAGGGGGGGGCACTGAAGCTTTCTTT. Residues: CASSPTTGGGTEAFF.

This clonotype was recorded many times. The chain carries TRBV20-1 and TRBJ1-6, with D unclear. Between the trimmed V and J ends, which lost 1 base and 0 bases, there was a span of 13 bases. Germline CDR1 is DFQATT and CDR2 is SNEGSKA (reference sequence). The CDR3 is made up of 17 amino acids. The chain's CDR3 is CSARGQEYSSYNSPLHF. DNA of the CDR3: TGCAGTGCTAGAGGTCAGGAGTATAGCTCCTATAATTCACCCCTCCACTTT.

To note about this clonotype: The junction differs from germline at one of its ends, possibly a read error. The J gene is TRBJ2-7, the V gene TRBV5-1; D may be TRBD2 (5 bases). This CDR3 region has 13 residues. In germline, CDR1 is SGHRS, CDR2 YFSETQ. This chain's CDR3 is CASRFGENYEQYF. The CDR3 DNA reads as TGCGCCAGCCGCTTTGGGGAGAACTACGAGCAGTACTTC.

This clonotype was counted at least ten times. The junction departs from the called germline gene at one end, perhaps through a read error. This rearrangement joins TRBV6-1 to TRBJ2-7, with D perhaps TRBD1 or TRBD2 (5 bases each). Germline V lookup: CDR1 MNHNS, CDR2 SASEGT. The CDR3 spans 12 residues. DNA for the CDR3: TGTGCCAGCAGTGAAGCGGGACGGGTCGTTGGCTTC. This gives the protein CASSEAGRVVGF.

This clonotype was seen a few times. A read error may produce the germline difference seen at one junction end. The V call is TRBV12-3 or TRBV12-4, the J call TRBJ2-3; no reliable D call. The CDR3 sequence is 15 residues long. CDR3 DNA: TGTGCCTGCAGTTTTGGGTTTGGGGGCACAGATACGCAGTATTTT. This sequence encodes CACSFGFGGTDTQYF.

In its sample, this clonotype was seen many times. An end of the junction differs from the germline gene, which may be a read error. The CDR3 DNA sequence: TGTGCTAGCAGCAACACCCCCAGGGGTGAGGAGACCCAGTACTTC. Translating it yields CASSNTPRGEETQYF. This chain joins TRBV7-7 and TRBJ2-5, with a possible D match to TRBD1 (6 bases). The CDR3 contains 15 residues. Germline V gene sequence: CDR1 SSHAT, CDR2 FNYEAQ (reference sequence). The full variable domain, completed using reference TRBV7-7 and TRBJ2-5, is GAGVSQSPRYKVTKRGQDVTLRCDPISSHATLYWYQQALGQGPEFLTYFNYEAQPDKSGLPSDRFSAERPEGSISTLTIQRTEQRDSAMYRCASSNTPRGEETQYFGPGTRLLVL.

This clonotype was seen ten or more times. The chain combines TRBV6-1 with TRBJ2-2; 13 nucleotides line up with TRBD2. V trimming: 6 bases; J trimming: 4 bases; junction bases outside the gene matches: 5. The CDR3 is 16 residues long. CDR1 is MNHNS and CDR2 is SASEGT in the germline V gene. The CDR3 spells CASSRTSGSSTGELFF. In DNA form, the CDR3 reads TGTGCCAGCAGCAGGACTAGCGGGAGTAGCACCGGGGAGCTGTTTTTT.

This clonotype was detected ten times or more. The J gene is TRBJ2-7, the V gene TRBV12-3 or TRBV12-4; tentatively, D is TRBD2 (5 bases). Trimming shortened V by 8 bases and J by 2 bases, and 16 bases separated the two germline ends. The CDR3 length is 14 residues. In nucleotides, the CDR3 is TGTGCCAGCTCCCCGGCGGGCCTGACCTACGAGCAGTACTTC. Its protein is CASSPAGLTYEQYF.

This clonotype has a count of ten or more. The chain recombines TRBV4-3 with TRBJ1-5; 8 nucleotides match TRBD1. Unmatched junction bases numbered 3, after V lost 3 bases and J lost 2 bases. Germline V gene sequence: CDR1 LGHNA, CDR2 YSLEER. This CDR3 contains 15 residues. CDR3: CASSQDRVGNQPQHF. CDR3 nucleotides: TGCGCCAGCAGCCAGGACAGGGTGGGCAATCAGCCCCAGCATTTT.